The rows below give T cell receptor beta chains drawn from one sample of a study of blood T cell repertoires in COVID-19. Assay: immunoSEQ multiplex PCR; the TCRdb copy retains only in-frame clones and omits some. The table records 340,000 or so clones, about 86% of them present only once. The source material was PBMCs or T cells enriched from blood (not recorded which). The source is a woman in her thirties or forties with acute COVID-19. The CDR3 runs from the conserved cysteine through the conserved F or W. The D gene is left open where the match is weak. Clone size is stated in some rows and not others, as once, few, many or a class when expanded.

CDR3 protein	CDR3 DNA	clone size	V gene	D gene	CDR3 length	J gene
CASSLRVGDNEAFF	TGTGCCAGCAGTTTAAGGGTCGGGGACAATGAAGCTTTCTTT	NA	TRBV28	NA	14	TRBJ1-1
CASILQGPGYTF	TGTGCCAGCATCTTACAGGGGCCGGGCTACACCTTC	NA	TRBV6-5	TRBD1	12	TRBJ1-2
CASSLGSGQGYEQYF	TGTGCCAGCAGCTTAGGGTCGGGACAGGGGTACGAGCAGTACTTC	NA	TRBV7-2	TRBD1	15	TRBJ2-7
CASSLSSGTGGEKLFF	TGTGCCAGCAGCCTGAGCTCCGGGACAGGGGGTGAAAAACTGTTTTTT	once	TRBV11-1	TRBD1	16	TRBJ1-4
CASSLAPGTGLGETQYF	TGTGCCAGCAGCTTAGCGCCCGGGACAGGGTTGGGGGAGACCCAGTACTTC	NA	TRBV7-9	TRBD1	17	TRBJ2-5
CASSQVGGNEQFF	TGCGCCAGCAGCCAAGTTGGAGGGAATGAGCAGTTCTTC	NA	TRBV4-3	NA	13	TRBJ2-1
CASSQQGLEQTQYF	TGCGCCAGCAGTCAGCAGGGTCTAGAGCAGACGCAGTATTTT	NA	TRBV5-1	NA	14	TRBJ2-3
CASSLPTQGGVGYGYTF	TGTGCCAGCAGTCTACCGACACAGGGGGGCGTCGGGTATGGCTACACCTTC	NA	TRBV28	TRBD1	17	TRBJ1-2
CASGSLAVRINTEAFF	TGTGCCAGCGGTTCTCTAGCCGTCAGAATAAACACTGAAGCTTTCTTT	NA	TRBV6-2/TRBV6-3	NA	16	TRBJ1-1
CASSLEFLGLAEETQYF	TGCGCCAGCAGCTTGGAGTTTTTGGGACTAGCGGAAGAGACCCAGTACTTC	NA	TRBV5-1	TRBD2	17	TRBJ2-5
CASSFKAGLAGSGELFF	TGTGCCAGCAGTTTTAAGGCGGGACTAGCGGGATCCGGGGAGCTGTTTTTT	NA	TRBV27	TRBD2	17	TRBJ2-2
CASSPDRLPGNEKLFF	TGTGCCAGCAGTCCGGACCGTCTCCCGGGGAATGAAAAACTGTTTTTT	NA	TRBV2	NA	16	TRBJ1-4
CASSEGDSLGNTEAFF	TGTGCCAGCAGTGAAGGGGACAGCCTTGGCAACACTGAAGCTTTCTTT	NA	TRBV2	TRBD1	16	TRBJ1-1
CASSVGASGSFNEQFF	TGTGCCAGCAGCGTAGGTGCTAGCGGGAGTTTTAATGAGCAGTTCTTC	NA	TRBV9	TRBD2	16	TRBJ2-1
CASSQISGQETQYF	TGCGCCAGCAGCCAAATCTCGGGGCAAGAGACCCAGTACTTC	NA	TRBV4-1	NA	14	TRBJ2-5
CASSPYEGAGHEQYF	TGTGCCAGTAGTCCCTATGAGGGGGCTGGACACGAGCAGTACTTC	NA	TRBV19	TRBD1	15	TRBJ2-7
CASSSAQGYGYTF	TGTGCCAGCAGCTCGGCCCAGGGCTATGGCTACACCTTC	few	TRBV7-2	NA	13	TRBJ1-2